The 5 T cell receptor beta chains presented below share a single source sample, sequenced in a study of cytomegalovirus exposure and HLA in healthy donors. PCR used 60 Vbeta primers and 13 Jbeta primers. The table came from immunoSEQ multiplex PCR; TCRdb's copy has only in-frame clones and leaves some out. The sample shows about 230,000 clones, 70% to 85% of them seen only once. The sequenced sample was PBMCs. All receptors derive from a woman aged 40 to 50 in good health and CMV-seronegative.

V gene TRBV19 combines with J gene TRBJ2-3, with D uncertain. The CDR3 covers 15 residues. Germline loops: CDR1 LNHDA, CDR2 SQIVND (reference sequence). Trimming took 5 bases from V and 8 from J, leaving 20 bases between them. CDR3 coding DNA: TGTGCCAGTAGTGAGCAACTGTCCTCTCCCTCTACGCAGTATTTT. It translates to CASSEQLSSPSTQYF. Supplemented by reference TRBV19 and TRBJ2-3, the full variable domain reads DGGITQSPKYLFRKEGQNVTLSCEQNLNHDAMYWYRQDPGQGLRLIYYSQIVNDFQKGDIAEGYSVSREKKESFPLTVTSAQKNPTAFYLCASSEQLSSPSTQYFGPGTRLTVL.

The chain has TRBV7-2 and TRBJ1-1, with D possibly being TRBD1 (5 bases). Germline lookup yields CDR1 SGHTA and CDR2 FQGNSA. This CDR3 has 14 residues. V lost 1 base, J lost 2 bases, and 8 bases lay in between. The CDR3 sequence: CASSLVGTNTEAFF. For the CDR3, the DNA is TGTGCCAGCAGCTTAGTTGGGACTAACACTGAAGCTTTCTTT.

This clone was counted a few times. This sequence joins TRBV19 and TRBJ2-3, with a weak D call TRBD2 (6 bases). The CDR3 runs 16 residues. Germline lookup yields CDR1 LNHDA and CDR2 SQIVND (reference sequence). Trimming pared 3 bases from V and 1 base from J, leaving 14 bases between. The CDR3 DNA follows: TGTGCCAGTAGTATCGGAGGGGCCGGCGGCACAGATACGCAGTATTTT. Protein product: CASSIGGAGGTDTQYF.

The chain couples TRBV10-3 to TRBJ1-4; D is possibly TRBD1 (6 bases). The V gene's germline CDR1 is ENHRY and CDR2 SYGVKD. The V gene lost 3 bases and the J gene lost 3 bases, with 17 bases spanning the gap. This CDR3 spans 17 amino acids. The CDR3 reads CAISERDQGSANEKLFF. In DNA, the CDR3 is TGTGCCATCAGTGAAAGAGACCAGGGGTCAGCTAATGAAAAACTGTTTTTT.

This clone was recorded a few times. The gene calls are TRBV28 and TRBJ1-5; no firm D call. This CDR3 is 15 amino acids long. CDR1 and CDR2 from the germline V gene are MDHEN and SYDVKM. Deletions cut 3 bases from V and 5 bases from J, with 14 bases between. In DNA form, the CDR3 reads TGTGCCAGCAGTTTCGCGATCCTCCCTCATCAGCCCCAGCATTTT. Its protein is CASSFAILPHQPQHF.